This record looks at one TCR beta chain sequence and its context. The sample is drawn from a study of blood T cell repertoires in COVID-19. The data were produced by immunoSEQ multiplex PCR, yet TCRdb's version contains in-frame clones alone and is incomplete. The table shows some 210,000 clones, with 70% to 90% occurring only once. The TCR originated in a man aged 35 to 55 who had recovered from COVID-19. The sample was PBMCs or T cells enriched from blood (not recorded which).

The CDR3 loop is CASSLPSSYGYTF. In DNA, the CDR3 is TGTGCCAGCAGCCTGCCCAGTTCCTATGGCTACACCTTC. The chain has TRBV5-8 and TRBJ1-2; no definite D call. The ends were cut back, 4 bases at V and 4 bases at J, with 11 bases in the middle. This CDR3 is built from 13 residues. The germline CDR1 and CDR2 sequences are SGHTS and YDEGEE.